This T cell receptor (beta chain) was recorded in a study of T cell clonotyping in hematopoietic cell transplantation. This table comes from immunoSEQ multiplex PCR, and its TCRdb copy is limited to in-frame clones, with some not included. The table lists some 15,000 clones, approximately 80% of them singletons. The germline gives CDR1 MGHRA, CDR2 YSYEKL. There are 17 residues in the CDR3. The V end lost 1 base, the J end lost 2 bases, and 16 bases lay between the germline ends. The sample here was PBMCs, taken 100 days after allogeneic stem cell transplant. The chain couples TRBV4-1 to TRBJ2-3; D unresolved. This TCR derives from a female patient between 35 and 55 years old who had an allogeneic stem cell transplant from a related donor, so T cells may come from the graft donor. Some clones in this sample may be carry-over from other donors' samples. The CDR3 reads CASSQGIYRADTDTQYF. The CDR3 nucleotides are TGCGCCAGCAGCCAAGGGATCTACCGAGCCGACACAGATACGCAGTATTTT.